What follows are 10 T cell receptor beta chains derived from one specimen sequenced in a study of blood T cell repertoires in COVID-19 (dated by TCRdb to about 2020). Library method: the immunoSEQ multiplex PCR assay. Entries here come from immuneACCESS through TCRdb and include only in-frame sequences with V and J called. Some clones fail to appear in such tables; in the studies checked, an unresolved V gene covers under half of the shortfall, and the cause of the remainder is unknown. This sample is represented by fewer than 350,000 clones; approximately 81% of them were singletons. The ten top clones hold around 2.9% of the sample. The specimen was peripheral blood. The receptors here all came from a woman aged 55 to 70 with active or convalescent COVID-19.

The chain recombines TRBV7-9 with TRBJ1-1, with D hard to call. V shed 3 bases and J shed 1 base, with 9 bases lying between them. This CDR3 is 14 amino acids long. Germline lookup yields CDR1 SEHNR and CDR2 FQNEAQ (reference sequence). CDR3 loop: CASSLLQSNTEAFF. CDR3 bases: TGTGCCAGCAGCTTGTTACAGTCGAACACTGAAGCTTTCTTT.

V is TRBV10-3 and J is TRBJ2-1; 11 bases map to TRBD2. The CDR3 extends over 18 amino acids. J gave up 0 bases and V 4 bases, and 8 bases lay outside the gene matches. The germline V gene has CDR1 ENHRY and CDR2 SYGVKD. CDR3 DNA: TGTGCCATCAGTGGCGATCCTAGCGGGGGGCCCTCCTACAATGAGCAGTTCTTC. Protein product: CAISGDPSGGPSYNEQFF.

V and J are TRBV9 and TRBJ2-2; the match to TRBD2 covers 9 bases. From germline, CDR1 is SGDLS and CDR2 YYNGEE. The CDR3 is 15 amino acids. With V trimmed by 6 bases and J by 6 bases, 9 bases remained unmatched. This CDR3 is CASNVAGAPPGELFF. The CDR3, as DNA: TGTGCCAGCAATGTAGCGGGGGCCCCCCCCGGGGAGCTGTTTTTT.

Only one count was recorded for this clone. The rearrangement joins TRBV2 to TRBJ1-1; 12 bases fit TRBD1. With V trimmed by 6 bases and J by 0 bases, 2 bases remained unmatched. The CDR3 runs to 15 residues. Germline CDR1 reads SNHLY; CDR2 reads FYNNEI. The CDR3 loop is CASSRDRGLNTEAFF. CDR3 bases: TGTGCCAGCAGCCGGGACAGGGGGCTGAACACTGAAGCTTTCTTT.

The J gene is TRBJ1-3, the V gene TRBV5-1, with 7 nucleotides matching TRBD1. The germline gives CDR1 SGHRS, CDR2 YFSETQ. This CDR3 is built from 20 residues. V was pared by 0 bases and J by 0 bases, with 15 bases of the junction left unmatched. Here the CDR3 reads CASSLGPPNRGLGSGNTIYF. The CDR3 region has the DNA TGCGCCAGCAGCTTGGGCCCCCCGAACAGGGGTCTCGGCTCTGGAAACACCATATATTTT.

The chain links TRBV2 to TRBJ1-5, with 9 bases fitting TRBD1. After removal of 4 bases from V and 5 bases from J, the junction contained 6 bases not matched to a gene. CDR1 and CDR2 from the germline V gene are SNHLY and FYNNEI. The CDR3 sequence is 15 residues long. The CDR3 loop reads CASSGATGGYQPQHF. The DNA for the CDR3 is TGTGCCAGCAGTGGCGCGACAGGGGGTTATCAGCCCCAGCATTTT.

The CDR3 reads CSVDSPGQSTDTQYF. The DNA for the CDR3 is TGCAGCGTTGACTCCCCGGGACAGAGCACAGATACGCAGTATTTT. V and J are TRBV29-1 and TRBJ2-3; 7 bases align to TRBD1. The V gene end was trimmed by 3 bases and the J gene end by 0 bases; junction bases not matched to a gene: 6. Germline CDR1 and CDR2: SQVTM and ANQGSEA. The CDR3 sequence is 15 residues long.

This sequence joins TRBV19 and TRBJ2-3; TRBD1 matches at 7 bases. This CDR3 contains 15 residues. Looked up from germline, CDR1 is LNHDA and CDR2 is SQIVND (reference sequence). Trimming removed 9 bases from V and 1 base from J; junction bases left unmatched: 10. CDR3 sequence reads: CASRTSQGGTDTQYF. CDR3 nucleotides: TGTGCCAGCCGAACAAGCCAGGGGGGCACAGATACGCAGTATTTT.

The CDR3 bases are TGTGCCAGCAGCCAGACAGGGAAATTCAATGAGCAGTTCTTC. It specifies CASSQTGKFNEQFF. The V and J genes are TRBV25-1 and TRBJ2-1, with 7 bases fitting TRBD1. V shed 6 bases and J 6 bases; nucleotides not matched to a gene: 8. Germline values: CDR1 MGHDK, CDR2 SYGVNS. The CDR3 spans 14 residues.

The chain links TRBV28 to TRBJ1-2; weak D call: TRBD1 (5 bases). From germline, CDR1 is MDHEN and CDR2 SYDVKM. V lost 5 bases and J lost 3, with 16 bases in between. The CDR3 totals 15 residues. The CDR3, as DNA: TGTGCCAGCAGTCAGACCTTAAAGGGGCACTATGGCTACACCTTC. It translates to CASSQTLKGHYGYTF.